The source of this T cell receptor beta chain is a study of beta chain features in type 1 diabetes. Study results and limitations: Patients with type 1 diabetes showed fewer VDJ junction insertions and more deletions.

TCRB transcripts that were expressed got sequenced, as all of the isolated RNA had been reverse transcribed. This table comes from immunoSEQ multiplex PCR, and its TCRdb copy is limited to in-frame clones, with some not included. The sample lists more than 120,000 clones; under 11% were seen once. Sorted populations were all over 98% pure. The V and J ends lost 0 bases and 4 bases, in that order; junction bases with no gene match: 2. The V gene's germline CDR1 is SGHRS and CDR2 YFSETQ. This CDR3 has 14 residues. This clone occurred a few times. Antigen specificity is unknown. The sequenced sample consisted of naive CD4+ T cells from blood. The chain uses TRBV5-1 and TRBJ2-5; 8 bases fit TRBD1. This TCR was sampled from a man younger than 35 in good health. This chain's CDR3 is CASSLGTGRETQYF. The CDR3 coding sequence is TGCGCCAGCAGCTTGGGGACAGGGCGAGAGACCCAGTACTTC.